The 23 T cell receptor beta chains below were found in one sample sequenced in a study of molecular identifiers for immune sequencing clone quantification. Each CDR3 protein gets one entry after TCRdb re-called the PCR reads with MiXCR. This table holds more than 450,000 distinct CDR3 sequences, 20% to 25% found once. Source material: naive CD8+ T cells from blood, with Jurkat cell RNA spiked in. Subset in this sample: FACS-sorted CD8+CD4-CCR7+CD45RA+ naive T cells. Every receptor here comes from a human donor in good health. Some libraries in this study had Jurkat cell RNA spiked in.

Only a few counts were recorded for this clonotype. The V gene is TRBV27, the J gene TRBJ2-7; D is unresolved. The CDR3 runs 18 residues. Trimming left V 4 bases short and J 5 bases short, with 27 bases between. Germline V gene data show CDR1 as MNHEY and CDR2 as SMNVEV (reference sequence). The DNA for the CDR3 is TGTGCCAGCAGTTCACCCGGACCAGCTCCAAGAACCCCCCACGAGCAGTACTTC. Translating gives CASSSPGPAPRTPHEQYF.

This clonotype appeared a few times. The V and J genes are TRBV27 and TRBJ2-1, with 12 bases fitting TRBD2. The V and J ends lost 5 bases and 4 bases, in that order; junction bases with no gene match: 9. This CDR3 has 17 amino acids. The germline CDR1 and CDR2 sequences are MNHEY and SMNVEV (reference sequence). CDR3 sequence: CASSPGLAGTFYNEQFF. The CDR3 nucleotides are TGTGCCAGCAGTCCAGGACTAGCGGGAACCTTTTACAATGAGCAGTTCTTC.

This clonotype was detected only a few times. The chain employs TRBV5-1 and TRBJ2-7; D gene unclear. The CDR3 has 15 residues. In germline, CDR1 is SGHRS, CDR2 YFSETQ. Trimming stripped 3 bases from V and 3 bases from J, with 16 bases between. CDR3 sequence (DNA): TGCGCCAGCAGCTCCCTTATGGCCGGTCTCTACGAGCAGTACTTC. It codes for CASSSLMAGLYEQYF.

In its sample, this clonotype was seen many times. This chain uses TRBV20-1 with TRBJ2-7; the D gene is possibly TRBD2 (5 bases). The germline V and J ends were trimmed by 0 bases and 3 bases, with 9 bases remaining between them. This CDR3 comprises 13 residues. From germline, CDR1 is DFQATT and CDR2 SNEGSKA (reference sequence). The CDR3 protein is CSARELGGYEQYF. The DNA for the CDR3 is TGCAGTGCTAGAGAACTAGGAGGCTACGAGCAGTACTTC.

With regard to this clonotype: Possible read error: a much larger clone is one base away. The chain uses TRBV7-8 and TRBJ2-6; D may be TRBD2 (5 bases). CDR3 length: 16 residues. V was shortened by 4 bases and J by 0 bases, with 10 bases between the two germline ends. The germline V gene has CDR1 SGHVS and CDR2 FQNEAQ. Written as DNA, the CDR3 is TGTGCCAGCAGCTCAGCGGTCAGCTCTGGGGCCAACGTCCTGACTTTC. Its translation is CASSSAVSSGANVLTF.

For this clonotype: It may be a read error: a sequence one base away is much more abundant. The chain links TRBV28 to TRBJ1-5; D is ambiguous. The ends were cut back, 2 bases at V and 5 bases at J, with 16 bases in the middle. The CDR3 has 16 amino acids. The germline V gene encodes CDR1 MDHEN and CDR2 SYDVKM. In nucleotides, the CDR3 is TGTGCCAGCAGTTTACTGGAGTTAATAGGCGATCAGCCCCAGCATTTT. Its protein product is CASSLLELIGDQPQHF.

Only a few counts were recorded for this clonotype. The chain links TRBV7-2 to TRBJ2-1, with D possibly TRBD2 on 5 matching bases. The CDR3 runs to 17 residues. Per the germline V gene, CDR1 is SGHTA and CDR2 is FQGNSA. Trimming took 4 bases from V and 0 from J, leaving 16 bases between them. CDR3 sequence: CASSSDYPSTSYNEQFF. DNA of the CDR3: TGTGCCAGCAGCTCAGACTACCCCAGTACCTCCTACAATGAGCAGTTCTTC.

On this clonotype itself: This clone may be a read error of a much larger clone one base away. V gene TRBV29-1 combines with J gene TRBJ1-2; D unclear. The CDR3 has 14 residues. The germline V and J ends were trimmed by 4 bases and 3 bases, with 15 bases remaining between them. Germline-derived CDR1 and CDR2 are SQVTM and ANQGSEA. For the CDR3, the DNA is TGCAGCGTTGGAACGCCGGCGTCTTACTATGGCTACACCTTC. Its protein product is CSVGTPASYYGYTF. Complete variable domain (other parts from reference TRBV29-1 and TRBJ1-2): SAVISQKPSRDICQRGTSLTIQCQVDSQVTMMFWYRQQPGQSLTLIATANQGSEATYESGFVIDKFPISRPNLTFSTLTVSNMSPEDSSIYLCSVGTPASYYGYTFGSGTRLTVV.

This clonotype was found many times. This CDR3 is CSGTRWALARQETQYF. The CDR3 nucleotides are TGCAGCGGGACCCGGTGGGCCCTAGCGCGTCAAGAGACCCAGTACTTC. The chain recombines TRBV29-1 with TRBJ2-5, with D possibly TRBD2 on 6 matching bases. The ends were cut back, 7 bases at V and 2 bases at J, with 23 bases in the middle. The germline V gene has CDR1 SQVTM and CDR2 ANQGSEA. The CDR3 has 16 residues.

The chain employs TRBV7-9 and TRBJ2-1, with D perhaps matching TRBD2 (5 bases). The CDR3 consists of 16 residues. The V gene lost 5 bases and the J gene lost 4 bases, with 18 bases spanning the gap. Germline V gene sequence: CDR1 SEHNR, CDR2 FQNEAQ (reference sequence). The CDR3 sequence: CASSPMAGPNYNEQFF. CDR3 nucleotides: TGTGCCAGCAGCCCTATGGCGGGCCCGAATTACAATGAGCAGTTCTTC. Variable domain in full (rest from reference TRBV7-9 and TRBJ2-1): DTGVSQNPRHKITKRGQNVTFRCDPISEHNRLYWYRQTLGQGPEFLTYFQNEAQLEKSRLLSDRFSAERPKGSFSTLEIQRTEQGDSAMYLCASSPMAGPNYNEQFFGPGTRLTVL.

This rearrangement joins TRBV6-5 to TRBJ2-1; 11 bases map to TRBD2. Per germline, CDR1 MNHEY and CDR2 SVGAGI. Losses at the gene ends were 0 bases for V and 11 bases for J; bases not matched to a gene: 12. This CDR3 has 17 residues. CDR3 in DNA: TGTGCCAGCAGTTACTCGACTTGGCTAGCGGGGGGCGGGAAGCAGTTCTTC. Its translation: CASSYSTWLAGGGKQFF.

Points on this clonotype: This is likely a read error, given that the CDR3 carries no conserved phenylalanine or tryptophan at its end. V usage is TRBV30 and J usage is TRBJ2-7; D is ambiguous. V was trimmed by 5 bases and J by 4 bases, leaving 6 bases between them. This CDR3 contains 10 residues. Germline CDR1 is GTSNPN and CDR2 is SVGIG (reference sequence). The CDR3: CAWGTYEQYL. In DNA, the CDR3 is TGTGCCTGGGGTACGTACGAGCAGTACCTC.

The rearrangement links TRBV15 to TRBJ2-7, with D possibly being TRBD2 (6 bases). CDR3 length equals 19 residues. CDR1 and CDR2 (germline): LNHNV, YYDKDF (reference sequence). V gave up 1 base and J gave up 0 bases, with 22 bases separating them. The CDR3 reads CATSRVSRTGGHISYEQYF. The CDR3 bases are TGTGCCACCAGCAGAGTAAGCAGGACTGGAGGGCACATCTCCTACGAGCAGTACTTC. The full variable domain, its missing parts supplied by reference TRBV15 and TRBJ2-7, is DAMVIQNPRYQVTQFGKPVTLSCSQTLNHNVMYWYQQKSSQAPKLLFHYYDKDFNNEADTPDNFQSRRPNTSFCFLDIRSPGLGDTAMYLCATSRVSRTGGHISYEQYFGPGTRLTVT.

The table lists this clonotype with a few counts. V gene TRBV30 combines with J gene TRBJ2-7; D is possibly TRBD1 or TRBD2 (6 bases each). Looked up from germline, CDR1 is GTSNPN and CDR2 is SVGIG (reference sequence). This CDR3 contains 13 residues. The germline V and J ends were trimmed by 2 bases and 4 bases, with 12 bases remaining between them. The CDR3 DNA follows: TGTGCCTGGAGTTTGGGGGCGGGGTACGAGCAGTACTTC. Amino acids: CAWSLGAGYEQYF.

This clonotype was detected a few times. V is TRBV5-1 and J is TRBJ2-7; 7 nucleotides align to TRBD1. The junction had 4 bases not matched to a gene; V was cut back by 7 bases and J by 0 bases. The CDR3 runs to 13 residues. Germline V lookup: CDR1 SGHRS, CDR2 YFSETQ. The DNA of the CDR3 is TGCGCCAGCGCACAGGGGCCCTCCTACGAGCAGTACTTC. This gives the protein CASAQGPSYEQYF.

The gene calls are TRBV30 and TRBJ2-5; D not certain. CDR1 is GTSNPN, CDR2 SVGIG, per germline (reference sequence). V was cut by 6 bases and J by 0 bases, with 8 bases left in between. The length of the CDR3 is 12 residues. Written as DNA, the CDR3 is TGTGCCTGTGACTCAGACCAAGAGACCCAGTACTTC. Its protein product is CACDSDQETQYF. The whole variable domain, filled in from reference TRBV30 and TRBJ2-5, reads SQTIHQWPATLVQPVGSPLSLECTVEGTSNPNLYWYRQAAGRGLQLLFYSVGIGQISSEVPQNLSASRPQDRQFILSSKKLLLSDSGFYLCACDSDQETQYFGPGTRLLVL.

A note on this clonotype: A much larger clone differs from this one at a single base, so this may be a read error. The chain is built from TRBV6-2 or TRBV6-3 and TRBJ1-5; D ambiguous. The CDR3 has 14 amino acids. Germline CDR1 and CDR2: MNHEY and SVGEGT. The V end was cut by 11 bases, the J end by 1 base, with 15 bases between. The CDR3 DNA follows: TGTGCCGGTTCTCCGTCAAACAGCAATCAGCCCCAGCATTTT. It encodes CAGSPSNSNQPQHF.

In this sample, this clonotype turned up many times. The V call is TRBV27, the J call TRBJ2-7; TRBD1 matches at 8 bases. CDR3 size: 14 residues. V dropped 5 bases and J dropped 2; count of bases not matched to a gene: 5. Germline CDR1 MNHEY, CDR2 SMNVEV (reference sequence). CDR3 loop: CASSLQGATYEQYF. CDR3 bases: TGTGCCAGCAGTCTCCAGGGGGCCACCTACGAGCAGTACTTC.

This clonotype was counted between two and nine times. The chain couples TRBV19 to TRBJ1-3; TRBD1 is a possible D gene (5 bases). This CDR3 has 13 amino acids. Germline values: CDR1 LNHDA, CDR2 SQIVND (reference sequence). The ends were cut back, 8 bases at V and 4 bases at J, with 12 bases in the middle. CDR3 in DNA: TGTGCCAGTTGGGGCAGGAGAGGAAACACCATATATTTT. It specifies CASWGRRGNTIYF.

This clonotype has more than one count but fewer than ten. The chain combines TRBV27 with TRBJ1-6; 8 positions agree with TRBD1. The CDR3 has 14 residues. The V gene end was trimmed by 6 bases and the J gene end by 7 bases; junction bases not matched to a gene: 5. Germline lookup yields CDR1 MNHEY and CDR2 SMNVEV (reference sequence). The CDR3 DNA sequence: TGTGCCAGCAGCCCCCAGGGGGCAAATTCACCCCTCCACTTT. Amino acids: CASSPQGANSPLHF.

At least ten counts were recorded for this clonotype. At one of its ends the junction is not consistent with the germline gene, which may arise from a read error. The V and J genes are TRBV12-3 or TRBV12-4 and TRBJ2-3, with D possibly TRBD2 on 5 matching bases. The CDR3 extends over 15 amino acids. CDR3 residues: CASSLTLGSGSTKYF. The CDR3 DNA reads TGTGCCAGCAGTTTAACACTAGGGAGTGGATCTACGAAGTATTTT.

Here the CDR3 DNA reads TGCGCCAGCAGACCACTCGCGGGGTCGGGGAACGAGCAGTACTTC. It translates to CASRPLAGSGNEQYF. V usage is TRBV10-2 and J usage is TRBJ2-7; D perhaps matches TRBD2 (6 bases). This CDR3 comprises 15 residues. V lost 6 bases, J lost 5 bases, and 20 bases lay in between. In germline, CDR1 is WSHSY, CDR2 SAAADI.

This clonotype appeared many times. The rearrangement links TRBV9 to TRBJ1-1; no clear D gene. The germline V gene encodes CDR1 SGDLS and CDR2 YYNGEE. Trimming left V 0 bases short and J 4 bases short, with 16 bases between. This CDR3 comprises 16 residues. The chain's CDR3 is CASSVVADPRRTEAFF. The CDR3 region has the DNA TGTGCCAGCAGCGTAGTGGCAGACCCTCGGCGCACTGAAGCTTTCTTT.